This record covers a single T cell receptor beta chain. Its antigen is not known. Trimming stripped 8 bases from V and 5 bases from J, with 18 bases between. There are 14 residues in the CDR3. From germline, CDR1 is MNHEY and CDR2 SMNVEV (reference sequence). This sample was taken from a study of T cell repertoires in cytomegalovirus infection. Study conclusions and caveats: The ex vivo response was dominated by HLA-C-restricted CMV-specific TCR beta clonotypes.

TCRdb called the reads again in MiXCR, with one record for every CDR3 protein. The sample yields 450,000 to 600,000 distinct CDR3 sequences, 33% seen once. Sequencing was performed on cultured PBMCs, taken from culture after CMV antigen stimulation. The chain combines TRBV27 with TRBJ1-1, with D perhaps matching TRBD1 (6 bases). The receptor comes from a human donor in good health (CMV status not recorded). Some clones in this sample may be carry-over from other donors' samples. CDR3 in DNA: TGTGCCAGCGGACCAAGGGGGACGGGAACTGAAGCTTTCTTT. As protein: CASGPRGTGTEAFF.